This TCR beta chain was recorded in a study of CD8 T cells in Susac syndrome. Roughly 0.5 to 1 ug RNA was reverse transcribed with random hexamers. The amplification used immunoSEQ multiplex PCR on TCR beta CDR3; it spanned 54 Vbeta and 13 Jbeta. TCRdb re-called the immunoSEQ multiplex PCR reads with MiXCR, one entry per CDR3 protein. In the table there are 100,000 to 150,000 distinct CDR3 sequences, roughly 80% of which are singletons. This CDR3 is built from 17 residues. The receptor comes from a human donor with multiple sclerosis. The rearrangement joins TRBV12-2 to TRBJ1-1; the table's D call TRBD1 went unverified against the DNA. TRBV12-2 is listed as a pseudogene. The sample taken for sequencing was CD8+ T cells from PBMCs. CDR3 sequence reads: CASREGQRLNENTEAFF. CDR3 sequence (DNA): TGTGCAAGTCGTGAGGGACAGAGATTAAACGAGAACACTGAAGCTTTCTTT.